These T cell receptor beta chains were read from a single sample in a study of blood T cell repertoires in COVID-19. The table came from immunoSEQ multiplex PCR; TCRdb's copy has only in-frame clones and leaves some out. The repertoire has 65,000 to 85,000 clones, 87% of them found once; the top ten carry under 13%. The specimen was peripheral blood. The source of these receptors is a young woman with acute or convalescent COVID-19. Each CDR3 is given with its conserved first and last residue. Fields, in order: V gene, clone size, J gene, D gene, CDR3 DNA, CDR3 protein. D genes are given only for firm matches. Part of the rows lack a size; the others show once, few, many or a class for expanded clones.

>TRBV3-1/TRBV3-2|NA|TRBJ1-3|TRBD1
TGTGCCAGCAGCCTCACAGGGGGGGCCTCTGGAAACACCATATATTTT
CASSLTGGASGNTIYF
>TRBV7-8|NA|TRBJ1-2|NA
TGTGCCAGCAGCCCTCTCGGAGGGGCGCGAGGCTACACCTTC
CASSPLGGARGYTF
>TRBV7-8|once|TRBJ2-1|TRBD2
TGTGCCAGCAGCTTAGTTAGCGGGAGTGGGGAGGAGCAGTTCTTC
CASSLVSGSGEEQFF
>TRBV28|NA|TRBJ2-7|NA
TGTGCCAGCAGTTTCGTCAGGGGTGAGCAGTACTTC
CASSFVRGEQYF
>TRBV7-2|NA|TRBJ2-1|NA
TGTGCCAGCAGCTCCAGGGCCAGCCTCAATGAGCAGTTCTTC
CASSSRASLNEQFF
>TRBV5-4|NA|TRBJ2-5|TRBD2
TGTGCCAGCAGCCGGGATGGGAGGGAAGAGACCCAGTACTTC
CASSRDGREETQYF
>TRBV5-8|NA|TRBJ2-2|NA
TGTGCCAGCAGCTCGCGGACCGGGGAGCTGTTTTTT
CASSSRTGELFF
>TRBV6-5|NA|TRBJ1-1|TRBD1
TGTGCCAGCAGTTACGGACAGGGTTCCACTGAAGCTTTCTTT
CASSYGQGSTEAFF
>TRBV11-2|NA|TRBJ2-2|NA
TGTGCCAGCAGCTCACGACACCAGGAGCTGTTTTTT
CASSSRHQELFF
>TRBV7-6|NA|TRBJ1-3|TRBD1
TGTGCCAGCAGCCTCCTGGCTGTCGGACAGGGGTCTGGAAACACCATATATTTT
CASSLLAVGQGSGNTIYF
>TRBV28|NA|TRBJ1-5|NA
TGTGCCAGCAGTTTCGGCCAGGGCCTCAATCAGCCCCAGCATTTT
CASSFGQGLNQPQHF
>TRBV7-9|NA|TRBJ1-4|TRBD1
TGTGCCAGCAGCTGGACAGGGGGATTTAATGAAAAACTGTTTTTT
CASSWTGGFNEKLFF
>TRBV6-5|NA|TRBJ2-7|NA
TGTGCCAGCAGTTCCACAGGCCTGCCCTACGAGCAGTACTTC
CASSSTGLPYEQYF
>TRBV30|few|TRBJ1-1|NA
TGTGCCTGGAGTATGGGGGGTGAAGCTTTCTTT
CAWSMGGEAFF
>TRBV2|NA|TRBJ2-7|NA
TGTGCCAGCAGTAATACAGGGTCCTACGAGCAGTACTTC
CASSNTGSYEQYF
>TRBV19|once|TRBJ2-6|TRBD2
TGTGCCAGTAGTTGGACTAGCGGGGGGTCTTACTCTGGGGCCAACGTCCTGACTTTC
CASSWTSGGSYSGANVLTF
>TRBV2|NA|TRBJ2-3|TRBD2
TGTGCCAGCAGTGGACAATATGGGCGGGAGAGGGGCACAGATACGCAGTATTTT
CASSGQYGRERGTDTQYF
>TRBV3-1/TRBV3-2|NA|TRBJ2-7|TRBD1
TGTGCCAGCAGCCAAGGGAGAGTCAGGGGGCTAAAAGAGCAGTACTTC
CASSQGRVRGLKEQYF
>TRBV21-1|NA|TRBJ2-3|NA
TGTGCCAGCAGCAAACTAGGAACTGAAGATACGCAGTATTTT
CASSKLGTEDTQYF
>TRBV24-1|NA|TRBJ2-1|NA
TGTGCCACCAGTGACCCAGGGAATTCTTTGGGAAATGAGCAGTTCTTC
CATSDPGNSLGNEQFF
>TRBV3-1/TRBV3-2|NA|TRBJ2-7|TRBD1
TGTGCCAGCAGCCAAGCGCCGGGACAGAACTACGAGCAGTACTTC
CASSQAPGQNYEQYF
>TRBV3-1/TRBV3-2|NA|TRBJ2-1|NA
TGTGCCAGCAGCCAAGGGGGGGTGAGTTTTGATGAGCAGTTCTTC
CASSQGGVSFDEQFF
>TRBV7-2|NA|TRBJ1-6|NA
TGTGCCAGCAGCTCGCAGGGACTCGGCGTGTCCCTCCACTTT
CASSSQGLGVSLHF
>TRBV15|NA|TRBJ1-6|NA
TGTGCCACCAGCAGACGAAACGGGGATTCACCCCTCCACTTT
CATSRRNGDSPLHF
>TRBV5-5|few|TRBJ2-7|TRBD1
TGTGCCAGCAGAGGGGACAGCTCCTACGAGCAGTACTTC
CASRGDSSYEQYF
>TRBV2|few|TRBJ1-4|NA
TGTGCCAGCAGCGTCCAGGGGAGTAGTGAAAAACTGTTTTTT
CASSVQGSSEKLFF
>TRBV3-1/TRBV3-2|NA|TRBJ2-7|NA
TGTGCCAGCAGCCAAGATAGGGCCGGGCGGGGAGAGCAGTACTTC
CASSQDRAGRGEQYF
>TRBV30|NA|TRBJ1-2|NA
TGTGCCTGGTCCGGGACGGACAAAGCGGGAACCTTC
CAWSGTDKAGTF
>TRBV11-2|NA|TRBJ2-3|NA
TGTGCCAGCAGCTTAAGGGACACTTACACAGATACGCAGTATTTT
CASSLRDTYTDTQYF
>TRBV28|NA|TRBJ1-5|NA
TGTGCCAGCAGTATCAGGGGACCCAATCAGCCCCAGCATTTT
CASSIRGPNQPQHF
>TRBV28|NA|TRBJ1-1|NA
TGTGCCAGCAGTTTATTAACAGAGTTGAACACTGAAGCTTTCTTT
CASSLLTELNTEAFF
>TRBV10-3|NA|TRBJ1-1|NA
TGTGCCATCAGGGGGGCCTCTTTGAACACTGAAGCTTTCTTT
CAIRGASLNTEAFF
>TRBV6-5|NA|TRBJ1-1|TRBD1
TGTGCCAGCAGTTACAGGGCGGGACAGGATGAAGCTTTCTTT
CASSYRAGQDEAFF
>TRBV18|NA|TRBJ1-2|TRBD1
TGTGCCAGCTCACAGGGGGCGCCTAACTATGGCTACACCTTC
CASSQGAPNYGYTF
>TRBV28|NA|TRBJ2-7|NA
TGTGCCAGCAGTTCACCGGGACACTTCTACGAGCAGTACTTC
CASSSPGHFYEQYF
>TRBV5-4|NA|TRBJ1-2|NA
TGTGCCAGCAGGAACAGGGAAATCAACAACTATGGCTACACCTTC
CASRNREINNYGYTF
>TRBV5-1|NA|TRBJ2-2|TRBD2
TGCGCCAGCAGCTTGAACGGGTATACTAGCGAGGAGGCCGGGGAGCTGTTTTTT
CASSLNGYTSEEAGELFF
>TRBV6-5|NA|TRBJ1-2|NA
TGTGCCAGCAGTTACTCGGAGGGTTATGGCTACACCTTC
CASSYSEGYGYTF
>TRBV11-2|NA|TRBJ2-5|NA
TGTGCCAGCACACCAAGAGCGGTTCAAGAGACCCAGTACTTC
CASTPRAVQETQYF
>TRBV30|NA|TRBJ2-1|NA
TGTGCCTGGAGGGAGGGGTCCTACAATGAGCAGTTCTTC
CAWREGSYNEQFF